Following are 2 T cell receptor beta chains from one sample sequenced in a study of CD8+CD57+ T cells in acquired aplastic anemia. Using genomic DNA as the template, TCR beta VDJ and CDR3 profiling was carried out. One entry per CDR3 protein, called by TCRdb with MiXCR from the reads. The repertoire consists of a few hundred thousand distinct CDR3 sequences, with over 55% occurring once and the leading ten covering approximately 30%. The sample comprised sorted CD4+, CD8+, or CD8+CD57+ T cells (not recorded which) from PBMCs. Receptors originate from a human donor in good health.

The chain links TRBV28 to TRBJ2-7; 9 bases are shared with TRBD1. J gave up 5 bases and V 11 bases, and 16 bases lay outside the gene matches. Germline loops: CDR1 MDHEN, CDR2 SYDVKM. The CDR3 has 15 amino acids. The CDR3 is CAWRSRTGVINEQYF. The CDR3, as DNA: TGTGCCTGGAGGTCCCGGACAGGGGTTATCAACGAGCAGTACTTC. Combining the CDR3 with reference TRBV28 and TRBJ2-7 gives the whole variable domain DVKVTQSSRYLVKRTGEKVFLECVQDMDHENMFWYRQDPGLGLRLIYFSYDVKMKEKGDIPEGYSVSREKKERFSLILESASTNQTSMYLCAWRSRTGVINEQYFGPGTRLTVT.

This clonotype was counted a few times. CDR3 DNA sequence: TGCAGTGCTAGAGCGGGGGGGGAGCAGTACTTC. Protein sequence: CSARAGGEQYF. V and J are TRBV20-1 and TRBJ2-7, with TRBD2 matching over 8 bases. From germline, CDR1 is DFQATT and CDR2 SNEGSKA (reference sequence). The CDR3 loop spans 11 amino acids. V shed 1 base and J 7 bases; nucleotides not matched to a gene: 0.